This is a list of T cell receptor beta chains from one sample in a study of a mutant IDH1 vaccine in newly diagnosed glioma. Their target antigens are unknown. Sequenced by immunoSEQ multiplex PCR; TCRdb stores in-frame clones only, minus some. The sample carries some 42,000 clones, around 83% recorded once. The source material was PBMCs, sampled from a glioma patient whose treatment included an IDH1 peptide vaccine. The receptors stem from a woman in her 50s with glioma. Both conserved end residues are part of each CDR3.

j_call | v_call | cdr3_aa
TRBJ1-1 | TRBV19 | CASSIVPFEAFF
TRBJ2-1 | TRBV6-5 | CASSYTGTVYNEQFF
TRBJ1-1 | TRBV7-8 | CASSLGVGQGNTEAFF
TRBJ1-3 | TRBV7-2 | CASSLGAGRFATGNTIYF
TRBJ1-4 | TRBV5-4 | CASSRTGLTNEKLFF
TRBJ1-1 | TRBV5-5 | CASSLGRGTEAFF
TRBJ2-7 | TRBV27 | CASSLTGRYEQYF
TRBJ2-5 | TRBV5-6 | CASSSRSRLAEETQYF
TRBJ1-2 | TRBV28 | CASSSRGLGYGYTF
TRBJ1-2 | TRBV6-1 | CASSENGSDNYGYTF
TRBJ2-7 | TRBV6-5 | CASSYGGMGYEQYF
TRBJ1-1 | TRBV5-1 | CASSPQTGGGNTEAFF
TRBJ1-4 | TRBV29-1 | CSAKRGSNEKLFF
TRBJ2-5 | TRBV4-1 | CASSPPAGQTQYF
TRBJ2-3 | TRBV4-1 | CASSQPLRDGADTQYF
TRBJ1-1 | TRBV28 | CASRRTGGTEAFF
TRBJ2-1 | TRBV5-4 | CASSLLADEQFF
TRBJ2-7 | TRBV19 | CASSIEGPRGEQYF
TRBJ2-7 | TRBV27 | CASSSTYEQYF
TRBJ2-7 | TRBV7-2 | CASSFGGSSYEQYF
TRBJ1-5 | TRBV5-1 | CASSLGPRQPQHF
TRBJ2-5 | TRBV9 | CASSGTGGSGTQYF
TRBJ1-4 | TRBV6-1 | CASRNRGSNEKLFF
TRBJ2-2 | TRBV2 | CASSSLRGGASGELFF
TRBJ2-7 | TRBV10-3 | CAISERAIGMHEQYF
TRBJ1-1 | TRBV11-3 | CASSLLLGNTEAFF
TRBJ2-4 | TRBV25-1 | CASKGVAKNIQYF
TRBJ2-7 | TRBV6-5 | CASSYRRDRPYEQYF